These 10 T cell receptor beta chains share one sample of origin, sequenced in a study of T cell repertoires in cytomegalovirus infection. TCRdb itself ran the reads through MiXCR, one entry per CDR3 protein. This sample has around 530,000 distinct CDR3 sequences, with about 30% found just once. Source material: PBMCs. These receptor sequences come from a human donor in good health (CMV status not recorded). Some clones in this sample may be carry-over from other donors' samples.

This chain uses TRBV11-2 with TRBJ2-2; 9 nucleotides match TRBD1. Germline V gene data show CDR1 as SGHAT and CDR2 as FQNNGV. The CDR3 is made up of 18 amino acids. V lost 0 bases, J lost 0 bases, and 5 bases stayed unmatched. The CDR3 here is CASSLDLRQGANTGELFF. The CDR3 nucleotides are TGTGCCAGCAGCTTAGACCTCAGACAGGGGGCGAACACCGGGGAGCTGTTTTTT.

In this sample, this clonotype turned up a few times. The chain joins TRBV12-3 or TRBV12-4 to TRBJ2-3, with D perhaps matching TRBD1 or TRBD2 (5 bases each). Trimming left V 10 bases short and J 2 bases short, with 16 bases between. The CDR3 is 14 residues long. The CDR3 DNA sequence: TGTGCCACCGTCCGTCTGGGGACCACAGATACGCAGTATTTT. This gives the protein CATVRLGTTDTQYF.

This chain joins TRBV20-1 and TRBJ2-1; 12 positions match TRBD2. The CDR3 is made up of 18 amino acids. Germline CDR1 and CDR2: DFQATT and SNEGSKA (reference sequence). The V segment lost 4 bases and the J segment 0 bases; nucleotides outside the gene matches: 10. CDR3 bases: TGCAGTGCTAAGTCGCTAGCGGGAGGGGGCCTCTCCTACAATGAGCAGTTCTTC. Amino acid sequence: CSAKSLAGGGLSYNEQFF.

About this clonotype: At one boundary the junction diverges from the germline segment, which might be a read error. The rearrangement uses TRBV28 and TRBJ2-3, with TRBD2 identical over 9 bases. Germline CDR1 and CDR2: MDHEN and SYDVKM. The CDR3 length is 14 residues. This CDR3 is CASSFSGSIDTQYF. CDR3 sequence (DNA): TGTGCCAGCAGTTTTAGCGGGAGCATAGATACGCAGTATTTT.

This clonotype was counted many times. The V gene is TRBV7-2, the J gene TRBJ1-5; 8 bases fit TRBD1. V shed 5 bases and J 5 bases; nucleotides not matched to a gene: 5. CDR3 size: 14 residues. Germline V gives CDR1 SGHTA, CDR2 FQGNSA. The CDR3 sequence: CASSIKTGDQPQHF. CDR3 bases: TGTGCCAGCAGCATAAAGACAGGGGATCAGCCCCAGCATTTT.

This clonotype has at least ten counts. The V call is TRBV27, the J call TRBJ1-1; no clear D. This CDR3 has 13 amino acids. Germline-derived CDR1 and CDR2 are MNHEY and SMNVEV (reference sequence). The ends were cut back, 3 bases at V and 1 base at J, with 6 bases in the middle. The CDR3 region has the DNA TGTGCCAGCAGTTTTTACAGGAACACTGAAGCTTTCTTT. Amino acid sequence: CASSFYRNTEAFF.

The sample holds many counts of this clonotype. This sequence joins TRBV7-2 and TRBJ2-3; no reliable D call. CDR3 length: 12 residues. Germline V gene lookup returns CDR1 SGHTA and CDR2 FQGNSA. The V and J ends lost 5 bases and 4 bases respectively, with 7 bases between them. The CDR3, as DNA: TGTGCCAGCAGCATAGACTCAGATACGCAGTATTTT. Amino acids: CASSIDSDTQYF. The full variable domain, rest sourced from reference TRBV7-2 and TRBJ2-3, is GAGVSQSPSNKVTEKGKDVELRCDPISGHTALYWYRQSLGQGLEFLIYFQGNSAPDKSGLPSDRFSAERTGGSVSTLTIQRTQQEDSAVYLCASSIDSDTQYFGPGTRLTVL.

This clonotype was found a few times. The chain uses TRBV6-2 or TRBV6-3 and TRBJ1-1; tentatively, D is TRBD1 (5 bases). The CDR3 is 18 residues long. Germline CDR1 reads MNHEY; CDR2 reads SVGEGT. V lost 2 bases and J 7 bases, leaving 26 bases between the germline ends. The CDR3 nucleotides are TGTGCCAGCAGTTACGGACACGGGACTCCCGTTAGGAGTAATGAAGCTTTCTTT. It translates to CASSYGHGTPVRSNEAFF.

V and J are TRBV6-2 or TRBV6-3 and TRBJ2-1, with TRBD2 identical over 8 bases. V lost 2 bases, J lost 7 bases, and 10 bases stayed unmatched. The CDR3 is made up of 16 amino acids. Germline values: CDR1 MNHEY, CDR2 SVGEGT. The CDR3 loop reads CASSYVGLAWLNEQFF. In DNA form, the CDR3 reads TGTGCCAGCAGTTACGTAGGACTAGCTTGGTTGAATGAGCAGTTCTTC.

This clonotype was seen more than once but under ten times. The rearrangement links TRBV6-2 or TRBV6-3 to TRBJ2-5; possibly TRBD2 for D (6 bases). Looked up from germline, CDR1 is MNHEY and CDR2 is SVGEGT. This CDR3 comprises 16 residues. V was cut by 5 bases and J by 0 bases, with 16 bases left in between. The CDR3 region is CASSKSRGGYQETQYF. The CDR3 DNA is TGTGCCAGCAGTAAAAGCCGGGGAGGTTACCAAGAGACCCAGTACTTC.